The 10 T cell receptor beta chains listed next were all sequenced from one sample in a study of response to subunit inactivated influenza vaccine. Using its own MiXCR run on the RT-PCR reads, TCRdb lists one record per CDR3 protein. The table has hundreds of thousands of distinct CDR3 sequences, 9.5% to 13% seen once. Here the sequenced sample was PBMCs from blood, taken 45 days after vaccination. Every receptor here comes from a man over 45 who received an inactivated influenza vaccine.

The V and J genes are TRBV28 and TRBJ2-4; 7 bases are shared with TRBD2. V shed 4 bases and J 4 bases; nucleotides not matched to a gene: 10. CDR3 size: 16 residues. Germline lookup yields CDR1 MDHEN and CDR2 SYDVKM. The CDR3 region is CASSSSLLAEKNIQYF. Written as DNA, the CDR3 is TGTGCCAGCAGTTCCTCTCTTCTAGCGGAGAAAAACATTCAGTACTTC.

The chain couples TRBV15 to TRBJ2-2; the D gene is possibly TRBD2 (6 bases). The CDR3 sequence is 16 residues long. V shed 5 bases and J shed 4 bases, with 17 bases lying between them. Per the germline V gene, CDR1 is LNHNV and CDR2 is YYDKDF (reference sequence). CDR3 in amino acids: CATSPWGDSSTGELFF. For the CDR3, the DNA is TGTGCCACCAGCCCCTGGGGGGACTCCTCCACCGGGGAGCTGTTTTTT. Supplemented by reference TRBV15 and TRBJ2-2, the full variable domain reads DAMVIQNPRYQVTQFGKPVTLSCSQTLNHNVMYWYQQKSSQAPKLLFHYYDKDFNNEADTPDNFQSRRPNTSFCFLDIRSPGLGDTAMYLCATSPWGDSSTGELFFGEGSRLTVL.

The CDR3 DNA sequence: TGTGCCACCAGCAGAGGTAGTTTGGGAGGGGACCAAGAGACCCAGTACTTC. Translation: CATSRGSLGGDQETQYF. This chain joins TRBV15 and TRBJ2-5; TRBD2 aligns across 7 bases. V shed 1 base, J shed 0 bases, and the junction held 8 bases outside the gene matches. Germline lookup yields CDR1 LNHNV and CDR2 YYDKDF (reference sequence). This CDR3 comprises 17 residues.

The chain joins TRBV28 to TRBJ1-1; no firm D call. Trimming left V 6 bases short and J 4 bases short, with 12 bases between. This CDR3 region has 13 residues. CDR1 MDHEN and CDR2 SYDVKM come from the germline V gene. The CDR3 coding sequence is TGTGCCAGCAGCCCCCCCCGGGCCACTGAAGCTTTCTTT. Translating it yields CASSPPRATEAFF.

This CDR3 is CASSVAPSIDTQYF. In DNA, the CDR3 is TGTGCCAGCAGCGTAGCCCCGAGTATAGATACGCAGTATTTT. This rearrangement joins TRBV9 to TRBJ2-3; no definite D call. The germline V and J ends were trimmed by 0 bases and 5 bases, with 10 bases remaining between them. Germline lookup yields CDR1 SGDLS and CDR2 YYNGEE. The CDR3 has 14 amino acids.

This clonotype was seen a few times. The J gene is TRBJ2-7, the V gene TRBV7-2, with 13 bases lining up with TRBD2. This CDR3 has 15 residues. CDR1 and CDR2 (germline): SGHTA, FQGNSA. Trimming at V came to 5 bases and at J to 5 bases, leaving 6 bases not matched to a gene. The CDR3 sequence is CASSAQLAGGHEQYF. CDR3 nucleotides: TGTGCCAGCAGCGCCCAACTAGCGGGGGGGCACGAGCAGTACTTC.

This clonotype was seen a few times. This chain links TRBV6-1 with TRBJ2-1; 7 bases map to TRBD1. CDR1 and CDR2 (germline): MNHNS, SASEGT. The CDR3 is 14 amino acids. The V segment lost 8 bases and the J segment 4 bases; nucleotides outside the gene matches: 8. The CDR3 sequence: CASGAGGTYNEQFF. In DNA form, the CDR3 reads TGTGCCAGCGGGGCAGGGGGTACTTACAATGAGCAGTTCTTC.

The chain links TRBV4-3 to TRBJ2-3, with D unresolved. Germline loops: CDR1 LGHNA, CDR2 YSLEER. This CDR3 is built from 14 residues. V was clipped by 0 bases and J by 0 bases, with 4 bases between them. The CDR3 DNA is TGCGCCAGCAGCCAAGAGGGCAGCACAGATACGCAGTATTTT. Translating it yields CASSQEGSTDTQYF.

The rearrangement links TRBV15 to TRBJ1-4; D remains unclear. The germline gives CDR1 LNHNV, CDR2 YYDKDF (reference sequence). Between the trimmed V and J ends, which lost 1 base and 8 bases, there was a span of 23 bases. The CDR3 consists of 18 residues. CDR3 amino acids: CATSRVPNRGGLGEKLFF. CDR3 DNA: TGTGCCACCAGCAGAGTACCCAACCGGGGAGGGCTTGGGGAAAAACTGTTTTTT.

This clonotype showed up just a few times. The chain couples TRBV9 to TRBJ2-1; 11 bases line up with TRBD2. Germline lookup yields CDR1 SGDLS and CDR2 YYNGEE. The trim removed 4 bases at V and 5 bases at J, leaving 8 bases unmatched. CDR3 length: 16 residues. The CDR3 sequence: CASSKYTSGSDNEQFF. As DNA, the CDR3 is TGTGCCAGCAGCAAATATACTAGCGGGAGTGACAATGAGCAGTTCTTC.